Each of the 21 T cell receptor beta chains below was sequenced from the same sample in a study of T cell responses to AZD1222 COVID-19 vaccine. Some clones are missing from TCRdb's copy, which holds only in-frame ones; the method was immunoSEQ multiplex PCR. The sample shows 25,000 to 40,000 clones, approximately 90% of them seen only once. Material: peripheral blood, obtained 28 days after the second AZD1222 dose. The source of these receptors is an adult who received the AZD1222 COVID-19 vaccine.

The chain joins TRBV7-2 to TRBJ2-2; D remains unclear. CDR1 is SGHTA and CDR2 is FQGNSA in the germline V gene. V was shortened by 5 bases and J by 3 bases, with 13 bases between the two germline ends. The CDR3 runs to 15 residues. This CDR3 reads CASSLSSSYTGELFF. CDR3 coding DNA: TGTGCCAGCAGCCTATCGAGCAGCTACACCGGGGAGCTGTTTTTT.

The rearrangement uses TRBV19 and TRBJ1-5, with 7 bases matching TRBD1. The V and J ends lost 7 bases and 3 bases, in that order; junction bases with no gene match: 6. Germline lookup yields CDR1 LNHDA and CDR2 SQIVND (reference sequence). The CDR3 runs to 14 residues. For the CDR3, the DNA is TGTGCCAGTAACCCGGGGACAGTCAATCAGCCCCAGCATTTT. Amino acids: CASNPGTVNQPQHF.

In its sample, this clone was seen once. The chain joins TRBV12-3 or TRBV12-4 to TRBJ2-7; D is possibly TRBD1 (6 bases). The CDR3 runs to 13 residues. Trimming removed 1 base at V and 5 bases at J, with 9 bases between. CDR3 coding DNA: TGTGCCAGCAGTTTAGTCGGGACACACGAGCAGTACTTC. Amino acids: CASSLVGTHEQYF.

The chain links TRBV7-2 to TRBJ1-4, with a tentative D call TRBD1 (5 bases). V was clipped by 1 base and J by 8 bases, with 5 bases between them. This CDR3 contains 12 residues. Germline values: CDR1 SGHTA, CDR2 FQGNSA. The DNA of the CDR3 is TGTGCCAGCAGCTTAGAGGGGGAAAAACTGTTTTTT. Protein: CASSLEGEKLFF. Complete variable domain (other parts from reference TRBV7-2 and TRBJ1-4): GAGVSQSPSNKVTEKGKDVELRCDPISGHTALYWYRQSLGQGLEFLIYFQGNSAPDKSGLPSDRFSAERTGGSVSTLTIQRTQQEDSAVYLCASSLEGEKLFFGSGTQLSVL.

The J gene is TRBJ2-1, the V gene TRBV2, with a weak D call TRBD1 (5 bases). V dropped 7 bases and J dropped 1 base, with 5 bases sitting between them. This CDR3 has 12 residues. CDR1 and CDR2 from the germline V gene are SNHLY and FYNNEI. CDR3 residues: CASKGSYNEQFF. CDR3 in DNA: TGTGCCAGCAAGGGGTCCTACAATGAGCAGTTCTTC.

This clone was observed a few times. V gene TRBV24-1 combines with J gene TRBJ2-7, with D unresolved. The ends were cut back, 3 bases at V and 5 bases at J, with 4 bases in the middle. The germline V gene encodes CDR1 KGHDR and CDR2 SFDVKD. The CDR3 contains 11 residues. The CDR3 DNA reads as TGTGCCACCAGTGATGGGGACGAGCAGTACTTC. Amino acids: CATSDGDEQYF.

V gene TRBV10-3 combines with J gene TRBJ2-5; D is uncertain. The CDR3 totals 15 residues. V lost 0 bases to trimming and J lost 8 bases, with 16 bases between them. CDR1 is ENHRY and CDR2 is SYGVKD in the germline V gene. CDR3 DNA sequence: TGTGCCATCAGTGAGTCATCCAGTGGGAAGGGCACCCAGTACTTC. Translating it yields CAISESSSGKGTQYF.

This rearrangement joins TRBV10-3 to TRBJ1-5; the match to TRBD1 covers 11 bases. This CDR3 contains 16 residues. The germline V gene has CDR1 ENHRY and CDR2 SYGVKD. V lost 8 bases, J lost 2 bases, and 8 bases stayed unmatched. CDR3 protein: CAIGTGGKAGNQPQHF. CDR3 in DNA: TGTGCCATCGGGACAGGGGGAAAGGCTGGCAATCAGCCCCAGCATTTT.

This sequence joins TRBV10-3 and TRBJ2-1, with TRBD2 identical over 12 bases. The CDR3 totals 15 residues. CDR1 is ENHRY and CDR2 is SYGVKD in the germline V gene. V gave up 4 bases and J gave up 4 bases; unmatched junction bases: 2. The CDR3 sequence is CAISAGLAGYNEQFF. The CDR3 DNA reads as TGTGCCATCAGTGCCGGACTAGCGGGGTACAATGAGCAGTTCTTC.

This clone was picked up a small number of times. V and J are TRBV18 and TRBJ1-2, with 9 bases that match TRBD1. This CDR3 comprises 13 residues. Germline V gene data show CDR1 as KGHSH and CDR2 as LQKENI. Trimming removed 4 bases from V and 7 bases from J; junction bases left unmatched: 4. The CDR3 DNA follows: TGTGCCAGCTCACTACAGGGGGCCGGTGGCTACACCTTC. Protein product: CASSLQGAGGYTF.

The CDR3 loop is CASGQGSSYNEQFF. CDR3 sequence (DNA): TGTGCTAGTGGACAGGGAAGCTCCTACAATGAGCAGTTCTTC. The rearrangement joins TRBV12-5 to TRBJ2-1, with D perhaps TRBD1 (6 bases). The CDR3 loop spans 14 amino acids. V lost 6 bases and J lost 0, with 9 bases in between. Germline V gives CDR1 LGHNT, CDR2 FRNRAP.

The V gene is TRBV7-2, the J gene TRBJ2-1; D unclear. The CDR3 is made up of 16 amino acids. Germline CDR1 is SGHTA and CDR2 is FQGNSA. The germline V and J ends were trimmed by 1 base and 0 bases, with 10 bases remaining between them. This chain's CDR3 is CASSLDWYSSYNEQFF. CDR3 sequence (DNA): TGTGCCAGCAGCTTAGATTGGTATAGCTCCTACAATGAGCAGTTCTTC.

The gene calls are TRBV5-1 and TRBJ2-7, with a tentative D call TRBD1 (6 bases). Trimming removed 4 bases at V and 5 bases at J, with 19 bases between. The length of the CDR3 is 15 residues. Germline CDR1 and CDR2: SGHRS and YFSETQ. CDR3 residues: CASSPGAGAVDEQYF. CDR3 nucleotides: TGCGCCAGCAGCCCAGGGGCAGGAGCGGTTGACGAGCAGTACTTC.

The chain combines TRBV7-2 with TRBJ1-4, with D hard to call. The CDR3 extends over 15 amino acids. The V end was cut by 2 bases, the J end by 4 bases, with 11 bases between. The germline V gene has CDR1 SGHTA and CDR2 FQGNSA. Here the CDR3 DNA reads TGTGCCAGCAGCTTATACTCGGAGATTAATGAAAAACTGTTTTTT. It codes for CASSLYSEINEKLFF.

V is TRBV5-8 and J is TRBJ1-3; no firm D call. V lost 4 bases to trimming and J lost 1 base, with 12 bases between them. Germline V CDR1 and CDR2: SGHTS, YDEGEE. This CDR3 has 15 amino acids. This CDR3 is CASSSGRLSGNTIYF. CDR3 in DNA: TGTGCCAGCAGCAGTGGACGGTTATCTGGAAACACCATATATTTT.

The chain uses TRBV6-5 and TRBJ1-1, with TRBD1 matching 7 bases. Germline V CDR1 and CDR2: MNHEY, SVGAGI. The CDR3 spans 16 residues. The trim removed 0 bases at V and 4 bases at J, leaving 8 bases unmatched. The CDR3 DNA follows: TGTGCCAGCAGTTACTCTCCAGGGGGGGTTGGCACTGAAGCTTTCTTT. This codes for CASSYSPGGVGTEAFF.

The chain joins TRBV4-3 to TRBJ2-3; D is unclear. The ends were cut back, 2 bases at V and 0 bases at J, with 9 bases in the middle. CDR1 is LGHNA and CDR2 is YSLEER in the germline V gene. CDR3 length: 15 amino acids. In DNA, the CDR3 is TGCGCCAGCAGCCAAATGCTGCGAAGCACAGATACGCAGTATTTT. Encoded protein: CASSQMLRSTDTQYF.

The rearrangement joins TRBV5-1 to TRBJ2-2; 12 bases are shared with TRBD2. The CDR3 runs 15 residues. The ends lost 7 bases at V and 3 bases at J; junction bases unmatched: 4. CDR1 is SGHRS, CDR2 YFSETQ, per germline. Here the CDR3 reads CASHRLAGDTGELFF. DNA of the CDR3: TGCGCCAGCCACAGACTAGCGGGGGACACCGGGGAGCTGTTTTTT.

The J gene is TRBJ1-4, the V gene TRBV28; D unclear. V was shortened by 6 bases and J by 0 bases, with 14 bases between the two germline ends. In germline, CDR1 is MDHEN, CDR2 SYDVKM. This CDR3 is 16 amino acids long. The CDR3: CASSPGQLATNEKLFF. Written as DNA, the CDR3 is TGTGCCAGCAGCCCCGGGCAACTGGCAACTAATGAAAAACTGTTTTTT.

This clone has a single count. The chain has TRBV19 and TRBJ1-4, with TRBD1 identical over 8 bases. Germline V gene sequence: CDR1 LNHDA, CDR2 SQIVND (reference sequence). The trim removed 6 bases at V and 2 bases at J, leaving 8 bases unmatched. The CDR3 consists of 16 residues. CDR3: CASSSMTGATNEKLFF. The CDR3 DNA follows: TGTGCCAGTAGCTCTATGACAGGGGCGACTAATGAAAAACTGTTTTTT.

This chain's CDR3 is CASSYWAGRNYGYTF. DNA for the CDR3: TGTGCCAGCAGTTACTGGGCAGGTCGTAACTATGGCTACACCTTC. The chain is built from TRBV6-5 and TRBJ1-2; D gene ambiguous. The CDR3 has 15 amino acids. V was pared by 1 base and J by 1 base, with 10 bases between. Germline V gene lookup returns CDR1 MNHEY and CDR2 SVGAGI.